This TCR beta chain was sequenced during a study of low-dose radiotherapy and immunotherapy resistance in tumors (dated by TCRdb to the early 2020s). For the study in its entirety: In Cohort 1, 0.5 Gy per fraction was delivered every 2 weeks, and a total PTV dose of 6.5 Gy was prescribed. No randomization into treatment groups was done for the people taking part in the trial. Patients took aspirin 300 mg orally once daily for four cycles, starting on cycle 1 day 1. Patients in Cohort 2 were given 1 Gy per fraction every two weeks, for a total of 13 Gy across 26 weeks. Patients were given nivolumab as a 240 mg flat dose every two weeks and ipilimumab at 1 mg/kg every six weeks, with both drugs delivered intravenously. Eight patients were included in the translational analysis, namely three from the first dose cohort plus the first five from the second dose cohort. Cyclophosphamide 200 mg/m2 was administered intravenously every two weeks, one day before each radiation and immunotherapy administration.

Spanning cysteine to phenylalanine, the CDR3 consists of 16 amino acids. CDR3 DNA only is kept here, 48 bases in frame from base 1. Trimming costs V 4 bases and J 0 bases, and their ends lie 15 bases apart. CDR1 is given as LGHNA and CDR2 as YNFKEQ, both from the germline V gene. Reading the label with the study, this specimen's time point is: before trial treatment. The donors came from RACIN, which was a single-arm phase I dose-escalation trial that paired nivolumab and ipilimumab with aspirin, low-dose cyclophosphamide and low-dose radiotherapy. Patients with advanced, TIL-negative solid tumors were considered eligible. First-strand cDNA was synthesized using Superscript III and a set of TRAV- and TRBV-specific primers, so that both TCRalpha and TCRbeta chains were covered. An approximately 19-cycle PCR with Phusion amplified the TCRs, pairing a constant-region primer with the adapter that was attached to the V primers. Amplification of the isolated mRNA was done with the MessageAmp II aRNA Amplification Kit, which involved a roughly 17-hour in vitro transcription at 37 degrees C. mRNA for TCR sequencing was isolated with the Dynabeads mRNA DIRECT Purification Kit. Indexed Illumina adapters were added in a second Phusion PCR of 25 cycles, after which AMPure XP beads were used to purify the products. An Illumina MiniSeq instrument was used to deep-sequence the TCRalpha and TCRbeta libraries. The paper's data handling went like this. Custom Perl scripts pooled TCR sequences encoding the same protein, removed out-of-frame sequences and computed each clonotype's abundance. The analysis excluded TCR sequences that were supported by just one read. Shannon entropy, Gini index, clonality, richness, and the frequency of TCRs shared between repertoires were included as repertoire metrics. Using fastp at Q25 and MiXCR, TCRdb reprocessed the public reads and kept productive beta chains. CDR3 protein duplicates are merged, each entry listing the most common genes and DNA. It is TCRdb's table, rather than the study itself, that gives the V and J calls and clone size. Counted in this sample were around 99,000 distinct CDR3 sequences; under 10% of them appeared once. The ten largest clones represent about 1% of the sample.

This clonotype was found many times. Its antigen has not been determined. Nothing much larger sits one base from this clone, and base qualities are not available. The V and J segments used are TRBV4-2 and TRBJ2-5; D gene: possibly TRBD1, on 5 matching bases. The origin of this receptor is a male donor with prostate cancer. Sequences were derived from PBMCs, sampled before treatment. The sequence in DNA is TGTGCCAGCAGCCGAAATACTCAGGGAAACCAAGAGACCCAGTACTTC. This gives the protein CASSRNTQGNQETQYF.